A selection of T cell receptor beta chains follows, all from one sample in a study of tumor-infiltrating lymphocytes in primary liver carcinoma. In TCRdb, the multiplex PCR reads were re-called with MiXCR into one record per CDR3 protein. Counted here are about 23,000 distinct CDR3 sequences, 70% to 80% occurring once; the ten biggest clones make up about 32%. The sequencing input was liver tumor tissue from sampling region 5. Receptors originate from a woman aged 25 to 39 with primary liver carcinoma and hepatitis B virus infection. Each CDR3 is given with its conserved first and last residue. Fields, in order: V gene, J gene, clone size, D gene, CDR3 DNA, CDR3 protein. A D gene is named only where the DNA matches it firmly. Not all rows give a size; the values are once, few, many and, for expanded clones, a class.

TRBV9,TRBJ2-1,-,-,TGTGCCAGCAGCTCCTTGGGTAGCGGAGGGAATGAGCAGTTCTTC,CASSSLGSGGNEQFF
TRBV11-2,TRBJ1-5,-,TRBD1,TGTGCCGGCAGCCGGACGCGACAGGGAAGGGGAGATACACAGCATTTT,CAGSRTRQGRGDTQHF
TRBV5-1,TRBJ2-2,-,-,TGCGCCAGCAGCTGGGGGCACAGAGACAAGAACACCGGGGAGCTGTTTTTT,CASSWGHRDKNTGELFF
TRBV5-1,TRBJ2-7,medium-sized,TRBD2,TGCGCCAGCAGCTTCTCTAGCGGTGATACCTACGAGCAGTACTTC,CASSFSSGDTYEQYF
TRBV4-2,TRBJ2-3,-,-,TGTGCCAGCAGCCAGGATCTGGGAGATACGCAGTATTTT,CASSQDLGDTQYF
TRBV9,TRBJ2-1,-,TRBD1,TGTGCCAGCAGCTTAGGGGGCTCCCCCTTCAATGAGCAGTTCTTC,CASSLGGSPFNEQFF
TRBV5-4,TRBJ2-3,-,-,TGTGCCAACAGTGTAGACGGACACCCTTCACCCACAGATACGCAGTATTTT,CANSVDGHPSPTDTQYF
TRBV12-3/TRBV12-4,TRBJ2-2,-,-,TGTGCCATTCGGGGGTGGGAGACGAACACCGGGGAGCTGTTTTTT,CAIRGWETNTGELFF
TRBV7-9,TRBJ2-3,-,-,TGTGCAAACAGCTCCCGGGATAGGGGATACTTAGATACGCAGTATTTT,CANSSRDRGYLDTQYF
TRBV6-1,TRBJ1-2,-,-,TGTGCCAGTAGTGAACGGTTCCTGGTCCTTAGATCTAACTGTGGCTACACCTTT,CASSERFLVLRSNCGYTF
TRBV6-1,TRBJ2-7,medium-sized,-,TGTGCCAGCAGTGAAGGATCCCGGACAGCCGGTCGCGGGCAGTACTTC,CASSEGSRTAGRGQYF
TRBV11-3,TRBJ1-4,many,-,TGTGCCAGCAGCTTTACTTTCAATGAAAAACTGCTTTTT,CASSFTFNEKLLF
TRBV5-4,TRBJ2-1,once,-,TGTGCCAACATCTTCACTGGGTTGGGGAGCAATGAGCAGTTCTTC,CANIFTGLGSNEQFF
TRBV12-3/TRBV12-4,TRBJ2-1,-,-,TGTGCCAGCAGCCTGTCCGGGGCTAGTGGGCTTGAGCAGTTCTTC,CASSLSGASGLEQFF
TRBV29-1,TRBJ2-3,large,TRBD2,TGCAGCGCCTCCCGGGCTAGCGGGAGTAGATCAGATACGCAGTATTTT,CSASRASGSRSDTQYF
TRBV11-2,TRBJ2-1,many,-,TGTGCCAGCAGCTTGGGGGAGGAGGGATTAGGGGAGTTCTTC,CASSLGEEGLGEFF
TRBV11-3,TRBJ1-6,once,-,TGTGCCAGCAGCTTTAAGTGGATCTGTAATTCACCCCTCCATTTT,CASSFKWICNSPLHF
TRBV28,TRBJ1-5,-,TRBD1,TGTGCCAGCGGGCCAGGGGGACGACCCCACCATTTT,CASGPGGRPHHF
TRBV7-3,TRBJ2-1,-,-,TGTGCCAGCAGCATTGGGAGTTCCAATGAACACTTCTTC,CASSIGSSNEHFF
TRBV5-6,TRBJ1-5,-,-,TGTGCCAGCAGCATATGGACAGCCTCCCGGCAGCCCCAGCATTTC,CASSIWTASRQPQHF
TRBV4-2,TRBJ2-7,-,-,TGTGCCAGCAGCCCCATTTGGGGCTCCTCCTACGAGCAGTACTTC,CASSPIWGSSYEQYF
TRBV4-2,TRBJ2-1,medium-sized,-,TGTGCCAGCAGCCAAGAGACGCAGTGGGCCAATGAGCAGTTCTTC,CASSQETQWANEQFF
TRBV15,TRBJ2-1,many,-,TGTGCCACCAGCAGAGACCGGGACCCGGCCTACAATGAGCAGTTCTTC,CATSRDRDPAYNEQFF
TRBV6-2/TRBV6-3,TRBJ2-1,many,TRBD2,TGTGCCAGCAGGGCACCGGGACTAGCGGGAGGGCATAACAATGAGCAGTTCTTC,CASRAPGLAGGHNNEQFF
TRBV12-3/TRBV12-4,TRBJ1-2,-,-,TGTGCCAGCAGTTTAGGTCTCTCATACGACTATGGTTACACCTTC,CASSLGLSYDYGYTF
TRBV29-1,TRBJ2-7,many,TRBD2,TGCAGCGTTGAGTCGGGACTAGGATACGAGCAGTACTTC,CSVESGLGYEQYF
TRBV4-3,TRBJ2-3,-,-,TGCGCCAGCAGCCAAAGTTGGCCGGGAGCCTCAGCAGATACGCAGTATTTT,CASSQSWPGASADTQYF
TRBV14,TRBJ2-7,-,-,TGTGCCAACAGTCAAGTACTAGGGTACGAGCAGTACTTC,CANSQVLGYEQYF
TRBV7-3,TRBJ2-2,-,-,TGTGGCAGCAGCTTGGTAGCAAGTTGGGACGCCGGGGAGCTGTTTTTT,CGSSLVASWDAGELFF
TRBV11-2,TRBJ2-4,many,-,TGTGCCAGCAGCCCCCAACGGGGGTGGGACATTCAGTACTTC,CASSPQRGWDIQYF
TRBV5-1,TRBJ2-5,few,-,TGTGCCAGCAGCTTAGCAGAGACCCAGTACTTC,CASSLAETQYF
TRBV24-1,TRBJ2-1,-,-,TGTGCCACCAGGGGAAAGGACCGCACCTACAATGAACAGTTCTTC,CATRGKDRTYNEQFF
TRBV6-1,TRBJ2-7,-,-,TGTGCCAGCAGTGGTCTATTCTACGAGCAGTACTTT,CASSGLFYEQYF
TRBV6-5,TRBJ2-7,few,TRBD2,TGTGCCTCCAGGCCGGAGGGACTAGCCTACAAGCAGTACTTC,CASRPEGLAYKQYF
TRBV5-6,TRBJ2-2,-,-,TGTGTCAGCAGCTTGGCACCCAGAGTCGCCGGGGAGCTATTCTTT,CVSSLAPRVAGELFF
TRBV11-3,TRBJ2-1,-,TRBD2,TGTGCCAGAAGCCGACTAGCGGGGGGGGAGTATGATCAGTTCTTC,CARSRLAGGEYDQFF
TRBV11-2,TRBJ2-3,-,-,TGTGCCAGCAGCTTAGGTCTCCTAGCCCGCACAGATACGCAGTATTTT,CASSLGLLARTDTQYF
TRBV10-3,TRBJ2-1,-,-,TGTGCCAATAGTCCCACGGCGACCCGGGATAAGCAGTTCTTC,CANSPTATRDKQFF
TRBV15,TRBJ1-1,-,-,TGTGCCACCAGCAGATATTTGGGGTTTGGGACTGAAGCTCTCTTT,CATSRYLGFGTEALF
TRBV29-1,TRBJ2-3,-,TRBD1,TGCAGCGTAGGGCAGATACAAGGCCGACAGGGCTCGGCGGAAACTGGCGGAGGCACAGATACGCAGTATTTT,CSVGQIQGRQGSAETGGGTDTQYF
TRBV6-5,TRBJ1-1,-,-,TGTGCCTATAGTTACTCAGGGGACAACAGGTGGAACACTGAAGCTTTCTTT,CAYSYSGDNRWNTEAFF
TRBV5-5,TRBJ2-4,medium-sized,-,TGTGCCAGCAGCTTGACATGGACGGCAAACATTCAGTACTTC,CASSLTWTANIQYF
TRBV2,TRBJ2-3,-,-,TGTTCCAGTAGTAGGGGGTTCACAGATACGCACTATTTT,CSSSRGFTDTHYF
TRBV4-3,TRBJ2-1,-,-,TGCGCCAGCAGCCAAAACGTTGTGGAAGCCAGAGATGAGCAGTTCTTC,CASSQNVVEARDEQFF
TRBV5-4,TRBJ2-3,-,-,TGTGCCAGCAGCGTAGACGAACACCCTACACCCACAGATACGCGGTATTTT,CASSVDEHPTPTDTRYF
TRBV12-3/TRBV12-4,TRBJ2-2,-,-,TGTGCCAGCCGGGGGCGGGACATGAACACCGGGGAGCTGTCTTTT,CASRGRDMNTGELSF
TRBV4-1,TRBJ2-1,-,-,TGTGCCAGCAGCCAAGATGGTCTAGTGAGGGATGAGCGGTTCTTC,CASSQDGLVRDERFF
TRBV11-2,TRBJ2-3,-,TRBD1,TGTGCCAACAGCCGGTCGCGACAGGGAAGGGAAGATACGCAGTATTTT,CANSRSRQGREDTQYF
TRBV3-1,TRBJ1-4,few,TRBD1,TGTGCCAGCAGTCGGGACAGCGGAAGTGAAAAACTGTTTTTT,CASSRDSGSEKLFF
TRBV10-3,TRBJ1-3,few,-,TGTGTCATCGGTGAGTCAGTTTCTGGAGACACCATATATTTT,CVIGESVSGDTIYF
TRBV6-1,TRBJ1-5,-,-,TGTGCCAGCAGCAGGGAAGTTAGCAATCACTCCCAGCATTTT,CASSREVSNHSQHF